A selection of T cell receptor beta chains follows, all from one sample in a study of blood T cell repertoires in COVID-19. The assay was immunoSEQ multiplex PCR, and TCRdb's table has in-frame clones only and misses some. The table records 85,000 to 110,000 clones, about 85% of them present only once. Material: peripheral blood. Source of these receptors: a man in his fifties or sixties in a cohort sampled during active COVID-19. CDR3s include the opening cysteine and the closing phenylalanine or tryptophan. A D gene is named only where the DNA matches it firmly. A row's size may be missing; if present it is once, few, many or a size class.

>TRBV1|-|TRBJ2-1|-
TGCACCAGCAGCCAAGATCGAAACAGTTGCAGAGATGAGCAGTTCTTC
CTSSQDRNSCRDEQFF
>TRBV18|-|TRBJ1-3|-
TGTGCCAGCTCACCAAGTAGTGAGGTCGGAAACACCATATATTTT
CASSPSSEVGNTIYF
>TRBV19|-|TRBJ2-2|TRBD1
TGTGCCAGTAGCGCAGGGGGTACCGGGGAGCTGTTTTTT
CASSAGGTGELFF
>TRBV11-2|-|TRBJ2-1|-
TGTGCCAGCAGCTTAGATCGGGCGGGGACCTCCTACAATGAGCAGTTCTTC
CASSLDRAGTSYNEQFF
>TRBV19|-|TRBJ1-1|TRBD1
TGTGCCAGTAGTACTTACAGGGGATCCACTGAAGCTTTCTTT
CASSTYRGSTEAFF
>TRBV12-5|-|TRBJ2-5|TRBD2
TGTGCTAGTGGTTCCGCCGGGACTAGCGGGGGGGAGACCCAGTACTTC
CASGSAGTSGGETQYF
>TRBV5-1|-|TRBJ2-2|TRBD2
TGCGCCAGCAGCCCGGGGGTCGGGACTAAGGAGCTGTTTTTT
CASSPGVGTKELFF
>TRBV7-2|-|TRBJ2-5|-
TGTGCCAGCAGCCTGCGGGCGGGCTTCCAAGAGACCCAGTACTTC
CASSLRAGFQETQYF
>TRBV15|-|TRBJ2-7|-
TGTGCCACCAGCAGAGATATCGGGGTCGGGTCCTACGAGCAGTACTTC
CATSRDIGVGSYEQYF
>TRBV5-4|-|TRBJ2-1|TRBD1
TGTGCCAGCAGCGTAGGACAGGGGGCTTACAATGAGCAGTTCTTC
CASSVGQGAYNEQFF
>TRBV2|once|TRBJ2-7|-
TGTGCCAGCAGTGAAGAAGGTTGGGGGAGGGAGCAGTACTTC
CASSEEGWGREQYF
>TRBV9|-|TRBJ1-2|TRBD1
TGTGCCAGCAGCGTCGGCCGCCAGGGGGCGGATGGCTACACCTTC
CASSVGRQGADGYTF
>TRBV11-3|-|TRBJ1-2|TRBD1
TGTGCCAGCAGGCGGGGACAGGGGGCGCAATATGGCTACACCTTC
CASRRGQGAQYGYTF
>TRBV6-4|-|TRBJ2-2|TRBD1
TGTGCCAGCAAGGGGGCAACGAACACCGGGGAGCTGTTTTTT
CASKGATNTGELFF
>TRBV7-9|-|TRBJ2-1|-
TGTGCCAGCAGCTCTCGGGTCGTCTACAATGAGCAGTTCTTC
CASSSRVVYNEQFF
>TRBV5-4|once|TRBJ2-2|TRBD2
TGTGCCAGCAGCTCACTAGCGGGGGGCGACACCGGGGAGCTGTTTTTT
CASSSLAGGDTGELFF
>TRBV7-9|once|TRBJ2-1|TRBD1
TGTGCCAGCAGCACCGGGACAGGGGCCTACAATGAGCAGTTCTTC
CASSTGTGAYNEQFF
>TRBV27|-|TRBJ1-2|TRBD1
TGTGCCAGCAGTGTGGACAGGATGTCCTATGGCTACACCTTC
CASSVDRMSYGYTF
>TRBV9|-|TRBJ1-1|-
TGTGCCAGCAGCCCCACCCAGGGGAACACTGAAGCTTTCTTT
CASSPTQGNTEAFF
>TRBV25-1|-|TRBJ2-3|-
TGTGCCAGCAGTACATCAAGGGCAGGGAATACAGATACGCAGTATTTT
CASSTSRAGNTDTQYF
>TRBV18|-|TRBJ2-1|-
TGTGCCAGCTCACCACCGAGCGTCCGCGGTGAGCAGTTCTTC
CASSPPSVRGEQFF
>TRBV4-2|-|TRBJ2-1|TRBD2
TGTGCCAGCAGCCGTTTACTAGCGGGGGCCTACAATGAGCAGTTCTTC
CASSRLLAGAYNEQFF